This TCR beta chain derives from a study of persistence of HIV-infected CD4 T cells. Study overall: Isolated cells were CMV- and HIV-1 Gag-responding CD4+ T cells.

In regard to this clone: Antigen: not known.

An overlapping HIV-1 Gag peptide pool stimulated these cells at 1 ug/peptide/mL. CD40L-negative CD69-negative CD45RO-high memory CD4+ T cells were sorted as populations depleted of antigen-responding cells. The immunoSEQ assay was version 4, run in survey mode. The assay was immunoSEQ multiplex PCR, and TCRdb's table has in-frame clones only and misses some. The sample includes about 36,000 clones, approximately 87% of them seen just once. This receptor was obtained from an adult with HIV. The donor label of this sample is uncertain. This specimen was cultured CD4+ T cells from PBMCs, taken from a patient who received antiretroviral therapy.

Here the CDR3 DNA reads TGTGCCATCAGTACAACGACAGGGGTGACTGAAAAACTGTTTTTT. This sequence encodes CAISTTTGVTEKLFF. The chain carries TRBV10-3 and TRBJ1-4; 8 bases agree with TRBD1. CDR1 and CDR2 from the germline V gene are ENHRY and SYGVKD. V lost 5 bases and J lost 7; bases outside the gene matches: 9. This CDR3 is 15 amino acids long.